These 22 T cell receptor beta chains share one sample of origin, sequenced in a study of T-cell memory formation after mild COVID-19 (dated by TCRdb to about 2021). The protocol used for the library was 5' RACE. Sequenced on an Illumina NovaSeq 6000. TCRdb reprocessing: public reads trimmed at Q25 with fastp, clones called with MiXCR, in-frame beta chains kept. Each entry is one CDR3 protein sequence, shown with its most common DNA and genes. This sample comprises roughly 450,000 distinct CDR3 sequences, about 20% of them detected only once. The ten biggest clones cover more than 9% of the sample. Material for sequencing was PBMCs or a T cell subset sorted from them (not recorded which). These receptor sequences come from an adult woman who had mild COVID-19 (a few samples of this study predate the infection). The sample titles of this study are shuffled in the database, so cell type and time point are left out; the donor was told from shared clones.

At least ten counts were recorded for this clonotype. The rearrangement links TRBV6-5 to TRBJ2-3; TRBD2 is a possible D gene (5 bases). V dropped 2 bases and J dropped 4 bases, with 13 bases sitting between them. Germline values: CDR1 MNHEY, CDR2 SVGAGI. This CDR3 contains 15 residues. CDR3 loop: CASSYPRSGADTQYF. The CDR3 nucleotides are TGTGCCAGCAGTTACCCCCGGAGCGGCGCAGATACGCAGTATTTT.

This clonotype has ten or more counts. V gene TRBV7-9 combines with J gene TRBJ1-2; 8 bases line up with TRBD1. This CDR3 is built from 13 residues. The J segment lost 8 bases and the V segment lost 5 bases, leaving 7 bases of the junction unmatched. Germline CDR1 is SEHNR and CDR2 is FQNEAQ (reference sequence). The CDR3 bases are TGTGCCAGCAGCCGACAGGGGAGTAGCGGCTACACCTTC. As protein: CASSRQGSSGYTF.

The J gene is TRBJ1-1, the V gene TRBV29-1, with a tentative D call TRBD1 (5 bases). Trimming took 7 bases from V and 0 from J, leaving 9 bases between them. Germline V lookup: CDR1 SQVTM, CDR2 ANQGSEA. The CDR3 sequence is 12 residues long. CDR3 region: CSAGTVNTEAFF. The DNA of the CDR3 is TGCAGCGCCGGGACTGTGAACACTGAAGCTTTCTTT.

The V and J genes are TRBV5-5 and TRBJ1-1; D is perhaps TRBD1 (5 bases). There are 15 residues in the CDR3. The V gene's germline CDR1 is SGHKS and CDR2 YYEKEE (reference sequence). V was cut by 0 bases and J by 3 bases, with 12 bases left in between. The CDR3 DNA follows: TGTGCCAGCAGCTTGGCCAGGGAGGACGACACTGAAGCTTTCTTT. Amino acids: CASSLAREDDTEAFF.

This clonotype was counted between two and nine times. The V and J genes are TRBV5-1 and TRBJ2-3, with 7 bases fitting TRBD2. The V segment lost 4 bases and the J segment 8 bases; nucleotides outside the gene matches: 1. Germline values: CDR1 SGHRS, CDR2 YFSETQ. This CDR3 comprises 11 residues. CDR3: CASSGEGTQYF. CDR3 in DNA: TGCGCCAGCAGCGGGGAGGGTACGCAGTATTTT.

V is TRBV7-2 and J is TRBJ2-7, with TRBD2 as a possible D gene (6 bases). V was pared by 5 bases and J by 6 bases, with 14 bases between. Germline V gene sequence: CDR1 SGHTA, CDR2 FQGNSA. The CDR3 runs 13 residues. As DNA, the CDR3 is TGTGCCAGCAGCACCGGGACTTACACCGAGCAGTACTTC. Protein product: CASSTGTYTEQYF.

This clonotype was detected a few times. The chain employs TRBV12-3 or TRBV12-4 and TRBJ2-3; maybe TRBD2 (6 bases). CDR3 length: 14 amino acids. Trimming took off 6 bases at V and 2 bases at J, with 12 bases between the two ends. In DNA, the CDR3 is TGTGCCAGCAGATGGGTAGCGGACACAGATACGCAGTATTTT. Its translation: CASRWVADTDTQYF.

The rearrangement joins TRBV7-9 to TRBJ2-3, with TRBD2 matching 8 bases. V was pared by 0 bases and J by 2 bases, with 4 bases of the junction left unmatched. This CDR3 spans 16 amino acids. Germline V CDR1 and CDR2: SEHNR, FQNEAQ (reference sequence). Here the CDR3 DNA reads TGTGCCAGCAGCTTAGCGTGGCGGGAGGCCACAGATACGCAGTATTTT. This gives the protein CASSLAWREATDTQYF. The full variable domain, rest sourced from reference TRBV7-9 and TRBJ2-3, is DTGVSQNPRHKITKRGQNVTFRCDPISEHNRLYWYRQTLGQGPEFLTYFQNEAQLEKSRLLSDRFSAERPKGSFSTLEIQRTEQGDSAMYLCASSLAWREATDTQYFGPGTRLTVL.

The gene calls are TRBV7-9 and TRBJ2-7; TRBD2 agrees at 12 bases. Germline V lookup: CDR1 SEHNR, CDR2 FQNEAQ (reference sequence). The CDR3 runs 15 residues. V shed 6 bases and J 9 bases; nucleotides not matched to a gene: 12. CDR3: CASSLTSGRRGVQYF. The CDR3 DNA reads TGTGCCAGCAGTTTAACTAGCGGGAGGCGCGGGGTGCAGTACTTC. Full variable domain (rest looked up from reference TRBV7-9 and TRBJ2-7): DTGVSQNPRHKITKRGQNVTFRCDPISEHNRLYWYRQTLGQGPEFLTYFQNEAQLEKSRLLSDRFSAERPKGSFSTLEIQRTEQGDSAMYLCASSLTSGRRGVQYFGPGTRLTVT.

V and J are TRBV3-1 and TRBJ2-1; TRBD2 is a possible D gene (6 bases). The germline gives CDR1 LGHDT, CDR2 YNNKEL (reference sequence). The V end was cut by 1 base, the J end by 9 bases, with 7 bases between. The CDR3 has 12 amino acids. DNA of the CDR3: TGTGCCAGCAGCCAAGGGGGAGGTGAGCAGTTCTTC. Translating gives CASSQGGGEQFF.

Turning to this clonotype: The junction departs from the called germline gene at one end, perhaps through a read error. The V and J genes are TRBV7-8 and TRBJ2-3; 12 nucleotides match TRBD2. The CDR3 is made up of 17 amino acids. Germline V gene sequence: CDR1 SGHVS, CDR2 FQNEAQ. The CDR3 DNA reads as TGTGCCAGCAGCCTAGCGGGGGGGCCTTCTAGCACAGATACGCAGTATTTT. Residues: CASSLAGGPSSTDTQYF.

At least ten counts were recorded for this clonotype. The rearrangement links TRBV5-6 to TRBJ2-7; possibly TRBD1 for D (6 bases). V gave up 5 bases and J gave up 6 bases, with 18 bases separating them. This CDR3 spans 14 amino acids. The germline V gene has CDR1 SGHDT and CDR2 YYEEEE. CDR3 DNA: TGTGCCAGCAGTGGGTTAACAGGGTCGGTCGAGCAGTACTTC. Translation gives CASSGLTGSVEQYF.

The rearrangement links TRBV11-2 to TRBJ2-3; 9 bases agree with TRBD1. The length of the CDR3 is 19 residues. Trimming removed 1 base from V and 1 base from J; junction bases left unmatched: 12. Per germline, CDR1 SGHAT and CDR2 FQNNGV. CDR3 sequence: CASSLAGRLGTGRTDTQYF. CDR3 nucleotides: TGTGCCAGCAGCTTAGCGGGCCGATTGGGGACAGGGCGCACAGATACGCAGTATTTT. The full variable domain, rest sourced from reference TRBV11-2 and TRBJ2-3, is EAGVAQSPRYKIIEKRQSVAFWCNPISGHATLYWYQQILGQGPKLLIQFQNNGVVDDSQLPKDRFSAERLKGVDSTLKIQPAKLEDSAVYLCASSLAGRLGTGRTDTQYFGPGTRLTVL.

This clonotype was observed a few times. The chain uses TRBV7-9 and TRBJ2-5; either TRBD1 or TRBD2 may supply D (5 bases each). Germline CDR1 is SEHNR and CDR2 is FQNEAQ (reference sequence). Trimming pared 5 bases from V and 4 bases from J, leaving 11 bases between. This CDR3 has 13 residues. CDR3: CASSRQRGETQYF. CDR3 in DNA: TGTGCCAGCAGCCGCCAGAGGGGAGAGACCCAGTACTTC.

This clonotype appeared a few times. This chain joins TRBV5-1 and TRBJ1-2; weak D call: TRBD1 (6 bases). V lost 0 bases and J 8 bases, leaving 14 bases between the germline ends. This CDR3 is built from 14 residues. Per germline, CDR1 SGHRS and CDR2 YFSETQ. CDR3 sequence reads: CASSLVDGGKGYTF. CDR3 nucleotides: TGCGCCAGCAGCTTGGTAGACGGGGGCAAAGGCTACACCTTC.

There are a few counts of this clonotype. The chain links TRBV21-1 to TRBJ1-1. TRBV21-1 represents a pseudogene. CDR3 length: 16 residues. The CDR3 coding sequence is TGTGCCAGCAACAACCGGAAAGGAGGGGAGGACACTGAAGCTTTCTTT. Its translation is CASNNRKGGEDTEAFF.

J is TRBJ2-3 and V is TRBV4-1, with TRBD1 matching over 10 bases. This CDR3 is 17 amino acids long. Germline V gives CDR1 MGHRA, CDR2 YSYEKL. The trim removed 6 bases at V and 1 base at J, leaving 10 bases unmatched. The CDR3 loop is CASRPSRTGGGTDTQYF. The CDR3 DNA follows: TGCGCCAGCAGGCCGAGCAGGACAGGGGGGGGCACAGATACGCAGTATTTT.

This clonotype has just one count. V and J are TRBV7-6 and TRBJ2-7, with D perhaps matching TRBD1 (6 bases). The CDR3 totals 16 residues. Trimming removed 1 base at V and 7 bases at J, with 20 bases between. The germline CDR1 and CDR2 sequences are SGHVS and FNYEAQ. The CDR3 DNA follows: TGTGCCAGCAGCTTAGGGAGTGGGACAACTGTGGGGGAGCAGTACTTC. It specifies CASSLGSGTTVGEQYF.

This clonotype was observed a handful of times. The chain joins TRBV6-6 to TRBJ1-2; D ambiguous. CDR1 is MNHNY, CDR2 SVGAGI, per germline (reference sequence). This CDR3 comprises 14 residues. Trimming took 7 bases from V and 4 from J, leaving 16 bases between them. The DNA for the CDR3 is TGTGCCAGCACCAACGGGTATTTTCCCTATGGCTACACCTTC. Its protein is CASTNGYFPYGYTF.

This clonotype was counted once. CDR3 in DNA: TGTGCCAGCAGCTTGGGACTAGCGGGAGTATCCGAGCAGTACTTC. It translates to CASSLGLAGVSEQYF. J is TRBJ2-7 and V is TRBV7-2, with TRBD2 matching over 14 bases. CDR3 length: 15 amino acids. Trimming cost V 3 bases and J 6 bases; bases outside gene matches: 4. Germline CDR1 and CDR2: SGHTA and FQGNSA.

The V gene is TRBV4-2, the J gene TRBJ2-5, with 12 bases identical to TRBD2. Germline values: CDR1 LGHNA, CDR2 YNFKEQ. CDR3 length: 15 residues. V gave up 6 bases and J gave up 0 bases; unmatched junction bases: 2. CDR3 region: CASRRTSGNQETQYF. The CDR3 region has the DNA TGTGCCAGCAGGCGGACTAGCGGGAACCAAGAGACCCAGTACTTC.

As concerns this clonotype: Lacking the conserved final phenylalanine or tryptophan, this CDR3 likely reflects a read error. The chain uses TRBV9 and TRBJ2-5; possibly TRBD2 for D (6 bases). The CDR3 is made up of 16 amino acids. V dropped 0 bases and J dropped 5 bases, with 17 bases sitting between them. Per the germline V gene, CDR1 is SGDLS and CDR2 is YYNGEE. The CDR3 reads CASSVAGQGGLETQYL. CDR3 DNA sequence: TGTGCCAGCAGCGTAGCGGGTCAGGGAGGATTGGAGACCCAGTACCTC.